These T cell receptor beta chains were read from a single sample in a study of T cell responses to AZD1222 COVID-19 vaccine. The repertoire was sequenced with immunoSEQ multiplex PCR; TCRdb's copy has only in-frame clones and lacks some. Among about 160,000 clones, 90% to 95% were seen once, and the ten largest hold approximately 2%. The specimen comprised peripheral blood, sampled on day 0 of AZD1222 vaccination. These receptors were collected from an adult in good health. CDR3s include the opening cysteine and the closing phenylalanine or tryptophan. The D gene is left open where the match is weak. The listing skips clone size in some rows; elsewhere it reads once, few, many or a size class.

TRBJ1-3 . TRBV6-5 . TGTGCCAGCAGTCCACAGGTCTCTGGAAACACCATATATTTT CASSPQVSGNTIYF
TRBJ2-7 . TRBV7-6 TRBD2 TGTGCCAGCAGGACCGGGACTAGCGGGAGAAACGAGCAGTACTTC CASRTGTSGRNEQYF
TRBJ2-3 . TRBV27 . TGTGCCAGCATCCCCCCGGGGCCAGATACGCAGTATTTT CASIPPGPDTQYF
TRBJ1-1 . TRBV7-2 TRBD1 TGTGCCAGCAGTCGGGACAGGGCAACCACTGAAGCTTTCTTT CASSRDRATTEAFF
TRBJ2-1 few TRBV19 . TGTGCCAGTAGTATAGGTATTGGCGACAATGAGCAGTTCTTC CASSIGIGDNEQFF
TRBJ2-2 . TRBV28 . TGTGCCAGCAGCCCCGGAGGGGCTGGGGAGCTGTTTTTT CASSPGGAGELFF
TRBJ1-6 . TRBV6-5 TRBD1 TGTGCCAGCAGTTACTTGGACAGGGATGCGGGTTCACCCCTCCACTTT CASSYLDRDAGSPLHF
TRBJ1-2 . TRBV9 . TGTGCCAGCAGCAGGGACGGACTTAACTATGGCTACACCTTC CASSRDGLNYGYTF
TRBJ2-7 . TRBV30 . TGTGCCTGGAGTGTAAATTTCCAATACGAGCAGTACTTC CAWSVNFQYEQYF
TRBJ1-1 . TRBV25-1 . TGTGCCAGCAGTGAATGGTTGGGAGGTGAAGCTTTCTTT CASSEWLGGEAFF
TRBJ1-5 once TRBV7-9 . TGTGCCAGCAGCTTACAGGGGCATCAGCCCCAGCATTTT CASSLQGHQPQHF
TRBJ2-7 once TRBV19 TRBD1 TGTGCCAGTAGTATATTACAGGGGGCCTCCTACGAGCAGTACTTC CASSILQGASYEQYF
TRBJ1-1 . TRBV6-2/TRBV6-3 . TGTGCCAGCAGTTACGAAGTCACTGAAGCTTTCTTT CASSYEVTEAFF
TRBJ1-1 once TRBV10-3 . TGTGCCATCAGGGACCTTGACACCACTGAAGCTTTCTTT CAIRDLDTTEAFF
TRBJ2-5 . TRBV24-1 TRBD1 TGTGCCACCAGTGATTTTACAGGGGGAACAACAGAGACCCAGTACTTC CATSDFTGGTTETQYF
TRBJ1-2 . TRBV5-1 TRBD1 TGCGCCAGCAGCTTGGAGGCAGGGGGCCACTATGGCTACACCTTC CASSLEAGGHYGYTF
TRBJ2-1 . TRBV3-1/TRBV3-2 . TGTGCCAGCAGCCAAGACCATTCTAGGGGGGGGGAGCAGTTCTTC CASSQDHSRGGEQFF